Following are 17 T cell receptor beta chains from one sample sequenced in a study of cytomegalovirus exposure and HLA in healthy donors. Both 60 Vbeta primers and 13 Jbeta primers went into the PCR. Method: immunoSEQ multiplex PCR; TCRdb's copy keeps in-frame clones and lacks some. The table records over 85,000 clones, about 85% of them present only once. The sample was PBMCs. All receptors derive from a female donor in good health and CMV-seropositive.

The chain uses TRBV5-1 and TRBJ2-7, with 10 bases that match TRBD1. Looked up from germline, CDR1 is SGHRS and CDR2 is YFSETQ. With 0 bases clipped from V and 6 bases from J, the junction kept 6 bases outside the gene matches. The CDR3 sequence is 15 residues long. The DNA of the CDR3 is TGCGCCAGCAGCTTGGTAAGGGACAGGGGTTTCGAGCAGTACTTC. Translating it yields CASSLVRDRGFEQYF.

The V gene is TRBV7-9, the J gene TRBJ1-5, with 8 bases lining up with TRBD1. Trimming cost V 11 bases and J 4 bases; bases outside gene matches: 4. The germline V gene encodes CDR1 SEHNR and CDR2 FQNEAQ (reference sequence). The CDR3 consists of 12 residues. Here the CDR3 reads CASRTGNQPQHF. In DNA form, the CDR3 reads TGTGCCTCTCGGACAGGGAATCAGCCCCAGCATTTT.

Only a few counts were recorded for this clone. The chain combines TRBV7-3 with TRBJ2-5, with 7 bases fitting TRBD1. V lost 5 bases to trimming and J lost 4 bases; unmatched junction nucleotides: 7. The germline CDR1 and CDR2 sequences are SGHTA and FQGTGA. The CDR3 runs 14 residues. The CDR3 loop is CASSLQGFGETQYF. The CDR3 DNA reads TGTGCCAGCAGCCTACAGGGGTTCGGAGAGACCCAGTACTTC.

This sequence joins TRBV5-4 and TRBJ2-3; 7 nucleotides match TRBD2. This CDR3 spans 15 amino acids. The germline gives CDR1 SGHNT, CDR2 YYREEE (reference sequence). V gave up 1 base and J gave up 0 bases; unmatched junction bases: 2. The CDR3 sequence: CASSLSSGSTDTQYF. For the CDR3, the DNA is TGTGCCAGCAGCTTGTCTAGCGGAAGCACAGATACGCAGTATTTT.

The chain carries TRBV6-1 and TRBJ1-3; no reliable D call. This CDR3 comprises 15 residues. Germline V gives CDR1 MNHNS, CDR2 SASEGT. The V and J ends lost 4 bases and 2 bases respectively, with 12 bases between them. Here the CDR3 reads CASSGPGLTGNTIYF. CDR3 coding DNA: TGTGCCAGCAGTGGACCGGGTTTAACTGGAAACACCATATATTTT.

The rearrangement joins TRBV7-2 to TRBJ2-5, with 7 bases fitting TRBD1. Matching the DNA end better, TRBJ2-7 makes the J call doubtful. The CDR3 has 15 amino acids. Germline V gives CDR1 SGHTA, CDR2 FQGNSA. The CDR3 is CASSLGDSFTYEQYF. Written as DNA, the CDR3 is TGTGCCAGCAGCTTAGGGGACAGCTTCACCTACGAGCAGTACTTC.

The chain uses TRBV11-1 and TRBJ2-1; tentative D call: TRBD2 (5 bases). In germline, CDR1 is SGHAT, CDR2 FQDESV (reference sequence). V lost 7 bases, J lost 3 bases, and 13 bases lay in between. This CDR3 has 14 residues. CDR3 residues: CASTQDSVYNEQFF. The CDR3 DNA is TGTGCCAGCACTCAGGATAGCGTCTACAATGAGCAGTTCTTC. The full variable domain, with the rest looked up from reference TRBV11-1 and TRBJ2-1, is EAEVAQSPRYKITEKSQAVAFWCDPISGHATLYWYRQILGQGPELLVQFQDESVVDDSQLPKDRFSAERLKGVDSTLKIQPAELGDSAMYLCASTQDSVYNEQFFGPGTRLTVL.

J is TRBJ2-1 and V is TRBV2; 10 bases match TRBD1. This CDR3 is 19 amino acids long. V shed 2 bases, J shed 3 bases, and the junction held 13 bases outside the gene matches. CDR1 and CDR2 (germline): SNHLY, FYNNEI. This CDR3 reads CASSEPLTPGTGDYNEQFF. CDR3 bases: TGTGCCAGCAGTGAACCCCTGACCCCCGGGACAGGGGACTACAATGAGCAGTTCTTC.

The chain is built from TRBV2 and TRBJ1-1; D gene uncertain. The CDR3 length is 11 residues. Per the germline V gene, CDR1 is SNHLY and CDR2 is FYNNEI. The V and J ends lost 6 bases and 8 bases respectively, with 10 bases between them. The DNA for the CDR3 is TGTGCCAGCAGGTCCGGGTCGGAAGCTTTCTTT. Amino acid sequence: CASRSGSEAFF.

With respect to this clone: The same CDR3 is also encoded by other DNA sequences in this sample. The chain joins TRBV6-1 to TRBJ2-7, with 7 nucleotides matching TRBD1. CDR3 size: 14 residues. Germline CDR1 MNHNS, CDR2 SASEGT. V shed 3 bases, J shed 1 base, and the junction held 3 bases outside the gene matches. The CDR3 coding sequence is TGTGCCAGCAGTGAGTACAGGGGTTCCTACGAGCAGTACTTC. This codes for CASSEYRGSYEQYF.

The rearrangement links TRBV25-1 to TRBJ1-3; TRBD1 agrees at 9 bases. In germline, CDR1 is MGHDK, CDR2 SYGVNS. The junction had 10 bases not matched to a gene; V was cut back by 6 bases and J by 7 bases. The length of the CDR3 is 15 residues. CDR3 sequence reads: CASSPQGAFFNTIYF. CDR3 in DNA: TGTGCCAGCAGCCCACAGGGGGCGTTCTTTAACACCATATATTTT.

About this clone itself: Other DNA sequences in the same sample also yield this CDR3. The chain combines TRBV2 with TRBJ2-3; TRBD2 matches at 7 bases. The J segment lost 6 bases and the V segment lost 3 bases, leaving 6 bases of the junction unmatched. The CDR3 covers 14 residues. Germline V gives CDR1 SNHLY, CDR2 FYNNEI. CDR3 in DNA: TGTGCCAGCAGTGAGGGCCAGGGAGGGGATACGCAGTATTTT. Protein product: CASSEGQGGDTQYF.

This rearrangement joins TRBV19 to TRBJ1-5; 7 bases match TRBD1. The V and J ends lost 6 bases and 7 bases, in that order; junction bases with no gene match: 15. CDR3 length: 16 residues. Germline loops: CDR1 LNHDA, CDR2 SQIVND (reference sequence). The chain's CDR3 is CASSETGVKRRQPQHF. The CDR3 DNA sequence: TGTGCCAGTAGCGAAACAGGGGTCAAGCGTCGGCAGCCCCAGCATTTT.

The chain is built from TRBV28 and TRBJ2-7; perhaps TRBD1 as D (6 bases). The CDR3 extends over 13 amino acids. Germline CDR1 is MDHEN and CDR2 is SYDVKM. V lost 7 bases and J 2 bases, leaving 12 bases between the germline ends. The CDR3 coding sequence is TGTGCCAGCAAGTCGGACAGAACCTACGAGCAGTACTTC. Protein sequence: CASKSDRTYEQYF.

This sequence joins TRBV7-6 and TRBJ2-5; TRBD2 matches 8 bases. The germline V gene has CDR1 SGHVS and CDR2 FNYEAQ. Trimming removed 1 base from V and 2 bases from J; junction bases left unmatched: 3. This CDR3 is 15 amino acids long. In DNA, the CDR3 is TGTGCCAGCAGCTTAGGGACGGGGGGGCAAGAGACCCAGTACTTC. The encoded protein is CASSLGTGGQETQYF. The full variable domain, its missing parts supplied by reference TRBV7-6 and TRBJ2-5, is GAGVSQSPRYKVTKRGQDVALRCDPISGHVSLYWYRQALGQGPEFLTYFNYEAQQDKSGLPNDRFSAERPEGSISTLTIQRTEQRDSAMYRCASSLGTGGQETQYFGPGTRLLVL.

Worth noting for this clone: In the same sample, other DNA sequences code for this CDR3. V and J are TRBV9 and TRBJ2-7; D may be TRBD1 (6 bases). The V end was cut by 4 bases, the J end by 4 bases, with 15 bases between. Germline V CDR1 and CDR2: SGDLS, YYNGEE. The CDR3 contains 14 residues. The CDR3 DNA reads as TGTGCCAGCAGCCGAGACAGGCCCCCGTACGAGCAGTACTTC. Amino acid sequence: CASSRDRPPYEQYF.

J is TRBJ1-1 and V is TRBV18; TRBD1 is a possible D gene (6 bases). From germline, CDR1 is KGHSH and CDR2 LQKENI. The CDR3 sequence is 15 residues long. Trimming shortened V by 1 base and J by 0 bases, and 9 bases separated the two germline ends. As DNA, the CDR3 is TGTGCCAGCTCACCACTAGGACAGATGAACACTGAAGCTTTCTTT. This translates into CASSPLGQMNTEAFF.